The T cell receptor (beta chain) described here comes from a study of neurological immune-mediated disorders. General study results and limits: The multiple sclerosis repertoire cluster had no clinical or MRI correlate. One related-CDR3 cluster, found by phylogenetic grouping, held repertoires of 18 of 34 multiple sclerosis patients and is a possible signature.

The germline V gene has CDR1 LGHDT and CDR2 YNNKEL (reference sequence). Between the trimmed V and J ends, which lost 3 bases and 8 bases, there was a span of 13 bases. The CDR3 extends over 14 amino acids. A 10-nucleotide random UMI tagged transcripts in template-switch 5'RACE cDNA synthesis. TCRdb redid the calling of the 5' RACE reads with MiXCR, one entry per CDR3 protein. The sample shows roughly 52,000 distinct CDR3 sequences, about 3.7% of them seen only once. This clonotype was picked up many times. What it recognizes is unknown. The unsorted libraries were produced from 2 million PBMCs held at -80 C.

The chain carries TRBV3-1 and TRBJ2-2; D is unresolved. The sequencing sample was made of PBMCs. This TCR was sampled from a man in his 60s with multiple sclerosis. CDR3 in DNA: TGTGCCAGCAGCCAGGGTCCAGCGACGGGGGAGCTGTTTTTT. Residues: CASSQGPATGELFF.